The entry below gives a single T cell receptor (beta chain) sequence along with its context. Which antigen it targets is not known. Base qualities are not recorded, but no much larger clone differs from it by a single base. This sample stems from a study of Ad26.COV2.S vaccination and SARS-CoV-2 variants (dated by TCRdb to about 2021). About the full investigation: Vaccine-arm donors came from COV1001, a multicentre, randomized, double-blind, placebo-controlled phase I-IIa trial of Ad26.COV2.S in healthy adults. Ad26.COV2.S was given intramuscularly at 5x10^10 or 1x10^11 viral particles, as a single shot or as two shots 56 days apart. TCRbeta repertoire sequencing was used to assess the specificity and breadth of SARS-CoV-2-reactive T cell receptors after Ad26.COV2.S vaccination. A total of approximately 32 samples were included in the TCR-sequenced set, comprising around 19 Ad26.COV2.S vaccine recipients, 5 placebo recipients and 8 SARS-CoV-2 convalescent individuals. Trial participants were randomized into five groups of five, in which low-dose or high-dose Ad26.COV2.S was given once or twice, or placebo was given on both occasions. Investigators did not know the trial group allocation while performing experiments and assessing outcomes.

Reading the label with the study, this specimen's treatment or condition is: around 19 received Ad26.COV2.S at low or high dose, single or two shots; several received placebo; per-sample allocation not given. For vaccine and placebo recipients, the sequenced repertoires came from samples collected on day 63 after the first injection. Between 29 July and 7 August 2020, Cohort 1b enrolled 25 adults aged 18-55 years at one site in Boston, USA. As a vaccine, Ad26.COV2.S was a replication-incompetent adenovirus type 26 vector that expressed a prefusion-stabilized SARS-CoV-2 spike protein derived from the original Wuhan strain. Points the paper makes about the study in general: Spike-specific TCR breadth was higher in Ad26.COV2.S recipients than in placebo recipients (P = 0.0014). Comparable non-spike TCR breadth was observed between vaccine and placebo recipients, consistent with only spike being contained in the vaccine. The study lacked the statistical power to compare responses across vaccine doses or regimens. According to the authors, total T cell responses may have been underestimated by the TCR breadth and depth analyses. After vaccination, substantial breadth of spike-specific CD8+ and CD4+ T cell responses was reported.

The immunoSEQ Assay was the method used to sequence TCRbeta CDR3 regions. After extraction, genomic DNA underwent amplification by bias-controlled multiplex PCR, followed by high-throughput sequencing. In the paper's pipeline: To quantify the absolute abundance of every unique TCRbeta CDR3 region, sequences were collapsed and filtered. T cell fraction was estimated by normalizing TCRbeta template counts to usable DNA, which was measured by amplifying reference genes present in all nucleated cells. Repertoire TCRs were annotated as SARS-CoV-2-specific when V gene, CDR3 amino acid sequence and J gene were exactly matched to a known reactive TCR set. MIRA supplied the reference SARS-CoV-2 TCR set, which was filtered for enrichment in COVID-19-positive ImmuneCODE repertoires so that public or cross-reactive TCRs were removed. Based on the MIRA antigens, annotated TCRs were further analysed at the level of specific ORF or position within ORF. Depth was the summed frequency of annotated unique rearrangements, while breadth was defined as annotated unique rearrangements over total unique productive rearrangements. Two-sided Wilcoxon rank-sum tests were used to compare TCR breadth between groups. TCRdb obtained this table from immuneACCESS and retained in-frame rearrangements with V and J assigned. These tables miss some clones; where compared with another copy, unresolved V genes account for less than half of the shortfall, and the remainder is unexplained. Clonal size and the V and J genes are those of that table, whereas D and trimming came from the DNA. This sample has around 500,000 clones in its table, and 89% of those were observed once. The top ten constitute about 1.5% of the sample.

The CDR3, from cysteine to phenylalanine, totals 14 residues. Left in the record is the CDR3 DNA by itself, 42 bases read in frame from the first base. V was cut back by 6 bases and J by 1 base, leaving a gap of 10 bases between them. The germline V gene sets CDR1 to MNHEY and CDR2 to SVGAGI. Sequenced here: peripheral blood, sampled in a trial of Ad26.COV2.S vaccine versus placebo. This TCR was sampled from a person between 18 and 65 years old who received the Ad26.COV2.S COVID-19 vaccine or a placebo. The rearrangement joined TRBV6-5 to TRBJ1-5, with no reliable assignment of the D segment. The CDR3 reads CASRPPGSNQPQHF. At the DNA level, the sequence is TGTGCCAGCAGGCCACCCGGAAGCAATCAGCCCCAGCATTTT.